This T cell receptor (beta chain) was found in a study of cytomegalovirus exposure and HLA in healthy donors. Study outcomes and limitations: For TCR beta chains, V- and J-gene trimming was later linked to a missense DCLRE1C variant.

The PCR ran on 60 Vbeta and 13 Jbeta primers. TCRdb's table, derived via immunoSEQ multiplex PCR, lists solely in-frame clones and lacks some. The data hold about 130,000 clones, with roughly 79% observed a single time. Germline V gene lookup returns CDR1 MNHNS and CDR2 SASEGT. This CDR3 comprises 14 residues. The V end was cut by 2 bases, the J end by 8 bases, with 15 bases between. This clone was seen just once. Its antigen remains unknown. The clonotype comes from a woman between 40 and 55 years old in good health and CMV-seronegative. Sequences were obtained from PBMCs. The chain uses TRBV6-1 and TRBJ1-2; the D is unclear. DNA for the CDR3: TGTGCCAGCAGTGAATCGGAGGGATCGGGCGGCTACACCTTC. Amino acid sequence: CASSESEGSGGYTF.